The rows below give T cell receptor beta chains drawn from one sample of a study of blood T cells in healthy people across ages. TCRdb used MiXCR to reprocess the 5' RACE reads, holding one entry per CDR3 protein. The sample shows hundreds of thousands of distinct CDR3 sequences, 25% of them seen only once. These records were also assigned to another study, of T cells of mothers and their children.

Source material: blood. Receptors were obtained from a boy aged 10-17 years in good health. Each CDR3 is given with its conserved first and last residue. D genes are given only for firm matches. Clone size is stated in some rows and not others, as once, few, many or a class when expanded.

clone size: NA
D gene: TRBD2
V gene: TRBV20-1
J gene: TRBJ2-1
CDR3 protein: CSARASGTSGVRWNEQFF
CDR3 DNA: TGCAGTGCTAGAGCATCCGGGACTAGCGGGGTTCGTTGGAATGAGCAGTTCTTC

clone size: NA
D gene: NA
V gene: TRBV29-1
J gene: TRBJ2-6
CDR3 protein: CSVMGAGANVLTF
CDR3 DNA: TGCAGCGTGATGGGGGCCGGGGCCAACGTCCTGACTTTC

clone size: few
D gene: NA
V gene: TRBV7-2
J gene: TRBJ2-3
CDR3 protein: CASSLLGLSTDTQYF
CDR3 DNA: TGTGCCAGCAGCTTACTTGGCCTTAGCACAGATACGCAGTATTTT

clone size: NA
D gene: NA
V gene: TRBV4-1
J gene: TRBJ1-1
CDR3 protein: CASSQESAGNTEAFF
CDR3 DNA: TGCGCCAGCAGCCAAGAATCGGCAGGGAACACTGAAGCTTTCTTT

clone size: NA
D gene: NA
V gene: TRBV7-8
J gene: TRBJ1-1
CDR3 protein: CASSSSRTALSTEAFF
CDR3 DNA: TGTGCCAGCAGCTCCTCCCGGACCGCCCTGAGCACTGAAGCTTTCTTT

clone size: few
D gene: NA
V gene: TRBV12-3/TRBV12-4
J gene: TRBJ2-5
CDR3 protein: CASSLWTTQETQYF
CDR3 DNA: TGTGCCAGCAGTCTATGGACTACCCAAGAGACCCAGTACTTC

clone size: NA
D gene: NA
V gene: TRBV4-2
J gene: TRBJ1-1
CDR3 protein: CASSQGFGGNTEAFF
CDR3 DNA: TGTGCCAGCAGCCAAGGGTTCGGCGGGAACACTGAAGCTTTCTTT

clone size: NA
D gene: TRBD1
V gene: TRBV20-1
J gene: TRBJ1-5
CDR3 protein: CSARIQGTSNQPQHF
CDR3 DNA: TGCAGTGCTAGAATACAGGGGACTAGCAATCAGCCCCAGCATTTT

clone size: few
D gene: NA
V gene: TRBV19
J gene: TRBJ1-6
CDR3 protein: CASSMEDSYGSPLHF
CDR3 DNA: TGTGCCAGTAGTATGGAGGACAGCTATGGCTCACCCCTCCACTTT

clone size: NA
D gene: TRBD1
V gene: TRBV12-3/TRBV12-4
J gene: TRBJ1-2
CDR3 protein: CASSGTVYGYTF
CDR3 DNA: TGTGCCAGCAGTGGGACAGTCTATGGCTACACCTTC

clone size: few
D gene: NA
V gene: TRBV6-5
J gene: TRBJ2-1
CDR3 protein: CASSYRGIGNEQFF
CDR3 DNA: TGTGCCAGCAGTTACAGGGGGATAGGGAATGAGCAGTTCTTC

clone size: few
D gene: TRBD2
V gene: TRBV20-1
J gene: TRBJ2-5
CDR3 protein: CSARDIFGTSGSETQYF
CDR3 DNA: TGCAGTGCTAGAGACATTTTTGGGACTAGCGGGAGCGAGACCCAGTACTTC

clone size: NA
D gene: TRBD2
V gene: TRBV7-2
J gene: TRBJ2-7
CDR3 protein: CASSPPASGAYEQYF
CDR3 DNA: TGTGCCAGCAGCCCCCCCGCTAGCGGGGCCTACGAGCAGTACTTC

clone size: NA
D gene: NA
V gene: TRBV7-7
J gene: TRBJ2-5
CDR3 protein: CASSFIASQETQYF
CDR3 DNA: TGTGCTAGCAGCTTCATTGCCAGTCAAGAGACCCAGTACTTC

clone size: once
D gene: TRBD2
V gene: TRBV13
J gene: TRBJ2-5
CDR3 protein: CAGSSVGSGKEETQYF
CDR3 DNA: TGTGCCGGCAGCTCCGTCGGGAGCGGGAAGGAGGAGACCCAGTACTTC

clone size: NA
D gene: NA
V gene: TRBV9
J gene: TRBJ2-2
CDR3 protein: CASSPVGQSTGELFF
CDR3 DNA: TGTGCCAGCAGCCCCGTAGGACAGAGCACCGGGGAGCTGTTTTTT

clone size: NA
D gene: NA
V gene: TRBV29-1
J gene: TRBJ1-1
CDR3 protein: CSVTLNGGPNTEAFF
CDR3 DNA: TGCAGCGTCACCCTGAATGGGGGACCGAACACTGAAGCTTTCTTT

clone size: few
D gene: NA
V gene: TRBV2
J gene: TRBJ2-2
CDR3 protein: CASSEATGVNTGELFF
CDR3 DNA: TGTGCCAGCAGTGAAGCGACAGGAGTTAACACCGGGGAGCTGTTTTTT

clone size: NA
D gene: TRBD2
V gene: TRBV7-9
J gene: TRBJ2-7
CDR3 protein: CASSSPGGDEQYF
CDR3 DNA: TGTGCCAGCAGCTCCCCGGGAGGGGACGAGCAGTACTTC

clone size: NA
D gene: TRBD2
V gene: TRBV20-1
J gene: TRBJ2-7
CDR3 protein: CSARVSGSSYEQYF
CDR3 DNA: TGCAGTGCTAGAGTTAGCGGGAGCTCCTACGAGCAGTACTTC

clone size: NA
D gene: TRBD2
V gene: TRBV29-1
J gene: TRBJ2-3
CDR3 protein: CSGLAGKDYF
CDR3 DNA: TGCAGTGGGCTAGCGGGGAAGGATTATTTT

clone size: few
D gene: NA
V gene: TRBV6-6
J gene: TRBJ2-7
CDR3 protein: CASSYWGSYEQYF
CDR3 DNA: TGTGCCAGCAGTTACTGGGGCTCCTACGAGCAGTACTTC

clone size: NA
D gene: NA
V gene: TRBV11-2
J gene: TRBJ2-1
CDR3 protein: CASSSTRGTPYEQFF
CDR3 DNA: TGTGCCAGCAGCTCGACAAGGGGTACCCCCTACGAGCAGTTCTTC

clone size: NA
D gene: NA
V gene: TRBV20-1
J gene: TRBJ2-2
CDR3 protein: CSARDPQPTGELFF
CDR3 DNA: TGCAGTGCTAGAGATCCCCAACCAACCGGGGAGCTGTTCTTT

clone size: NA
D gene: NA
V gene: TRBV7-8
J gene: TRBJ2-5
CDR3 protein: CASSLEPGRSETQYF
CDR3 DNA: TGTGCCAGCAGCTTAGAGCCCGGACGGTCTGAGACCCAGTACTTC

clone size: NA
D gene: NA
V gene: TRBV5-1
J gene: TRBJ2-5
CDR3 protein: CASSLAGEVETQYF
CDR3 DNA: TGCGCCAGCAGCTTGGCGGGAGAGGTTGAGACCCAGTACTTC

clone size: NA
D gene: TRBD2
V gene: TRBV27
J gene: TRBJ2-7
CDR3 protein: CASSVTSGSLREYEQYF
CDR3 DNA: TGTGCCAGCAGTGTGACTAGCGGGAGCCTCAGGGAGTACGAGCAGTACTTC

clone size: few
D gene: NA
V gene: TRBV7-6
J gene: TRBJ2-3
CDR3 protein: CASSLSSVSTDTQYF
CDR3 DNA: TGTGCCAGCAGCTTGTCTAGCGTCAGCACAGATACGCAGTATTTT

clone size: NA
D gene: TRBD1
V gene: TRBV14
J gene: TRBJ2-1
CDR3 protein: CASSQGRDRGLLNEQFF
CDR3 DNA: TGTGCCAGCAGCCAAGGCCGGGACAGGGGGCTCCTCAATGAGCAGTTCTTC

clone size: NA
D gene: NA
V gene: TRBV10-3
J gene: TRBJ2-5
CDR3 protein: CAISELKRRREETQYF
CDR3 DNA: TGTGCCATCAGTGAGTTGAAACGACGGAGGGAAGAGACCCAGTACTTC

clone size: few
D gene: NA
V gene: TRBV7-2
J gene: TRBJ2-1
CDR3 protein: CASSATGFNNEQFF
CDR3 DNA: TGTGCCAGCAGTGCGACAGGTTTTAACAATGAGCAGTTCTTC

clone size: few
D gene: TRBD2
V gene: TRBV29-1
J gene: TRBJ2-1
CDR3 protein: CSVAGLAGPSYNEQFF
CDR3 DNA: TGCAGCGTTGCCGGGCTAGCGGGCCCCTCCTACAATGAGCAGTTCTTC

clone size: NA
D gene: TRBD2
V gene: TRBV13
J gene: TRBJ2-1
CDR3 protein: CASSIVAGGSDEQFF
CDR3 DNA: TGTGCCAGCAGCATTGTAGCGGGGGGAAGCGATGAGCAGTTCTTC

clone size: few
D gene: TRBD1
V gene: TRBV5-1
J gene: TRBJ2-5
CDR3 protein: CASSYGTVVIQETQYF
CDR3 DNA: TGCGCCAGCAGCTACGGGACAGTGGTTATCCAAGAGACCCAGTACTTC

clone size: NA
D gene: NA
V gene: TRBV4-3
J gene: TRBJ1-2
CDR3 protein: CASSQDREGRFFYGYTF
CDR3 DNA: TGCGCCAGCAGCCAAGATCGGGAGGGGCGGTTCTTCTATGGCTACACCTTC

clone size: NA
D gene: TRBD2
V gene: TRBV7-8
J gene: TRBJ2-3
CDR3 protein: CASSTERGVYTDTQYF
CDR3 DNA: TGTGCCAGCAGCACCGAGCGGGGGGTGTACACAGATACGCAGTATTTT